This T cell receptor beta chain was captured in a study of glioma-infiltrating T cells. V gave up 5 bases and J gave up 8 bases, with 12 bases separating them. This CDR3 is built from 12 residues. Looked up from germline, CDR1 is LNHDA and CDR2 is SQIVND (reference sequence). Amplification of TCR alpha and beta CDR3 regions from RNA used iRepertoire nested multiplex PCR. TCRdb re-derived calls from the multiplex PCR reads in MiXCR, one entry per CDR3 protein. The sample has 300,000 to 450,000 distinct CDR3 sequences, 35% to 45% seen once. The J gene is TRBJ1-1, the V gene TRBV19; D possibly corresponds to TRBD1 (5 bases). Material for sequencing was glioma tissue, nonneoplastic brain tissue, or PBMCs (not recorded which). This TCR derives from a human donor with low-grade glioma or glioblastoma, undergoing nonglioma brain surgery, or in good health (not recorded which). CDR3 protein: CASSGGVLEAFF. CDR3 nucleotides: TGTGCCAGTAGTGGGGGGGTACTGGAAGCTTTCTTT.